Following are 4 T cell receptor beta chains from one sample sequenced in a study of T cells after yellow fever vaccination. TCRdb re-called the 5' RACE reads through MiXCR, storing one row per CDR3 protein. The sample shows 350,000 or so distinct CDR3 sequences, roughly 8% of them seen only once. The specimen comprised PBMCs, sampled roughly 47 days after the first yellow fever vaccination. The receptor set was obtained from a man aged 18-30 years who received the YFV17D yellow fever vaccine.

The chain carries TRBV4-1 and TRBJ2-1; no firm D call. There are 11 residues in the CDR3. V was shortened by 1 base and J by 9 bases, with 4 bases between the two germline ends. Germline assignment: CDR1 MGHRA and CDR2 YSYEKL. As DNA, the CDR3 is TGCGCCAGCAGCCAAGTCCTTGAGCAGTTCTTC. It is translated as CASSQVLEQFF.

This clonotype was detected only a few times. The chain links TRBV16 to TRBJ1-5; maybe TRBD1 (6 bases). The CDR3 is made up of 16 amino acids. CDR1 and CDR2 (germline): KGHSY, FQNENV. The ends were cut back, 0 bases at V and 3 bases at J, with 12 bases in the middle. In DNA form, the CDR3 reads TGTGCCAGCAGCCAATCTGGGGGCCAGTCCAATCAGCCCCAGCATTTT. This gives the protein CASSQSGGQSNQPQHF.

V and J are TRBV7-9 and TRBJ1-2, with D unclear. Per germline, CDR1 SEHNR and CDR2 FQNEAQ (reference sequence). Trimming removed 4 bases at V and 0 bases at J, with 12 bases between. This CDR3 is 15 amino acids long. The CDR3 DNA is TGTGCCAGCAGCTCCCGGGCAGTAGCTAACTATGGCTACACCTTC. This sequence encodes CASSSRAVANYGYTF.

This clonotype was seen only a few times. The chain has TRBV7-9 and TRBJ1-1, with D hard to call. From germline, CDR1 is SEHNR and CDR2 FQNEAQ (reference sequence). The CDR3 extends over 14 amino acids. V lost 2 bases to trimming and J lost 4 bases, with 11 bases between them. The CDR3 loop reads CASSLRARITEAFF. CDR3 bases: TGTGCCAGCAGCTTACGAGCCAGGATCACTGAAGCTTTCTTT.